The T cell receptor beta chain described here comes from a study of memory CD4+ T cells and cytomegalovirus serostatus. Study details: This sample comes from healthy Belgian adults, 8 to 10 CMV seropositive, some 22 seronegative. General study findings and limits: Suggested: most of the CMV-linked TCR signature lies in CD4+ memory cells. About 40% of the roughly 150 known CMV-associated TCRbeta sequences appeared in CD4+ memory.

Clones were sequenced by immunoSEQ multiplex PCR, and TCRdb holds only the in-frame ones, with some missing. The sample lists around 50,000 clones, 78% seen once, with approximately 0.7% in the top ten. On this clone: Its antigen is not identified.

Single viable CD3+CD4+CD8-CD45RO+ cells were sorted as the memory CD4+ T cells. CMV serostatus came from serum IgG against pp150, pp28, p38, p52. V lost 1 base, J lost 7 bases, and 15 bases lay in between. CDR1 and CDR2 from the germline V gene are SGHRS and YFSETQ. The CDR3 sequence is 15 residues long. Sequenced sample: memory CD4+ T cells from blood. The receptor's source is an adult in good health and CMV-seronegative. The genes are TRBV5-1 and TRBJ2-1; D is ambiguous. The CDR3: CASSLMSTAANEQFF. The CDR3 DNA sequence: TGCGCCAGCAGCTTGATGAGTACGGCAGCAAATGAGCAGTTCTTC.